This T cell receptor (beta chain) originates from a study of blood T cell repertoires in COVID-19. Sequencing used immunoSEQ multiplex PCR; TCRdb keeps in-frame clones, though not all of them. The repertoire holds some 120,000 clones, over 75% seen once, with approximately 3.6% in the top ten. Germline V CDR1 and CDR2: SGHAT, FQDESV (reference sequence). CDR3 length: 16 residues. Trimming took 2 bases from V and 5 from J; bases not matched to a gene: 10. This clone was recorded a few times. The sample taken for sequencing was peripheral blood. The sequence was collected from a woman aged 60-75 years with acute or convalescent COVID-19. The chain is built from TRBV11-1 and TRBJ1-1; 8 bases align to TRBD1. The CDR3 DNA is TGTGCCAGCAGCTTAACGCCACAGGGGGGACAAACTGAAGCTTTCTTT. It translates to CASSLTPQGGQTEAFF.